This TCR beta chain was sequenced during a study of cytomegalovirus exposure and HLA in healthy donors. Study-wide results and limits: In the 95 to 150 validation repertoires, under 95% of cluster scores exceeded 0, per a later analysis. Overall, some 160 TCR beta chains were annotated as cytomegalovirus-associated.

The germline gives CDR1 SGHNT, CDR2 YYREEE (reference sequence). The CDR3 spans 16 residues. Deletions cut 0 bases from V and 0 bases from J, with 11 bases between. Repertoires were generated with immunoSEQ multiplex PCR, while TCRdb's copy carries only in-frame clones and drops some. The profile covers approximately 200,000 clones, with about nine tenths appearing a single time and roughly 1% taken by the ten largest. This clone was seen a handful of times. The antigen is unknown. This receptor was taken from a woman under 30 in good health and CMV-seronegative. Sequenced: PBMCs. V gene TRBV5-4 combines with J gene TRBJ2-3, with no clear D. In nucleotides, the CDR3 is TGTGCCAGCAGCTTGGATCTGAGCCCTAGCACAGATACGCAGTATTTT. It translates to CASSLDLSPSTDTQYF.